This T cell receptor beta chain was sequenced during a study of blood T cell repertoires in COVID-19. About the research overall: Acute-phase and convalescent COVID-19 samples originated in the United States, Italy and Spain. Sample material is recorded as cDNA or gDNA derived from T cells, B-cell-depleted T cells, or PBMCs.

Per the authors' pipeline: Scientists estimated how many nucleated cells there were by amplifying reference gene primers. Produced via immunoSEQ multiplex PCR; TCRdb's table is partial and in-frame only. The V and J calls and clone size come from that table; D and trimming were worked out from the DNA. The sample records about 62,000 clones, roughly 72% being singletons. The sequence was obtained from a woman between 45 and 60 years old with active or convalescent COVID-19. Source material: peripheral blood.

CDR3 bases: TGTGCCACCGGACAGAACACCGGGGAGCTGTTTTTT. Protein product: CATGQNTGELFF. V and J are TRBV24-1 and TRBJ2-2, with D possibly TRBD1 on 5 matching bases. CDR1 and CDR2 (germline): KGHDR, SFDVKD. This CDR3 contains 12 residues. Trimming cost V 9 bases and J 1 base, with 5 bases left between them.